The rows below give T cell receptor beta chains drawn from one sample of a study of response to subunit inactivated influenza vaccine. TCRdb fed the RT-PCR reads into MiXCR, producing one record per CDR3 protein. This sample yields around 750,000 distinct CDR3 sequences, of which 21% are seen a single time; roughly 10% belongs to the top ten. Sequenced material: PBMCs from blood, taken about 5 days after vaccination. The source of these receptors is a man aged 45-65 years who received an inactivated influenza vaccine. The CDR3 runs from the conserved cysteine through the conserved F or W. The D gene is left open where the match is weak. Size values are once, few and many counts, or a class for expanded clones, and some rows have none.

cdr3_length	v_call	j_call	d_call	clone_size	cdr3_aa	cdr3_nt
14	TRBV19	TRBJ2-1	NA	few	CASSHYLSYNEQFF	TGTGCCAGTAGTCACTACTTATCCTACAATGAGCAGTTCTTC
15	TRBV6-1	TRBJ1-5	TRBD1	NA	CASSPGTGTNQPQHF	TGTGCCAGCAGTCCCGGGACAGGGACCAATCAGCCCCAGCATTTT
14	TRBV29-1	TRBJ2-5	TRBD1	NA	CSAETRDREETQYF	TGCAGCGCCGAAACCCGGGACAGGGAAGAGACCCAGTACTTC
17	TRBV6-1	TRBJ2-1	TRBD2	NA	CASSEALATSGMDEQFF	TGTGCCAGCAGTGAAGCTCTGGCGACTAGCGGGATGGATGAGCAGTTCTTC
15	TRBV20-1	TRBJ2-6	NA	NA	CSASNPYSGANVLTF	TGCAGTGCTAGCAACCCCTACTCTGGGGCCAACGTCCTGACTTTC
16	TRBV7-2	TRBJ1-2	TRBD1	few	CASSLGGKTGGYGYTF	TGTGCCAGCAGCTTAGGGGGAAAGACAGGGGGCTATGGCTACACCTTC
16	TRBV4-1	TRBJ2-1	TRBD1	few	CASSQDLGTGAPEQFF	TGCGCCAGCAGCCAAGATCTAGGGACAGGGGCTCCTGAGCAGTTCTTC
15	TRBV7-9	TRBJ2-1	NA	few	CASSSDGIGYNEQFF	TGTGCCAGCAGCTCGGACGGAATAGGCTACAATGAGCAGTTCTTC
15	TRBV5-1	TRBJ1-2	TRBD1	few	CASSLDPGGGYGYTF	TGCGCCAGCAGCTTGGACCCAGGGGGAGGCTATGGCTACACCTTC
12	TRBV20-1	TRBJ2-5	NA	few	CSVWRPQETQYF	TGCAGTGTATGGAGGCCTCAAGAGACCCAGTACTTC
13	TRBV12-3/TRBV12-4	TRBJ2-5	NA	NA	CASSPVRRETQYF	TGTGCCAGCAGCCCGGTCCGAAGGGAGACCCAGTACTTC
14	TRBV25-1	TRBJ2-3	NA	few	CASKQRHPTDTQYF	TGTGCCAGCAAGCAGCGACACCCCACAGATACGCAGTATTTT
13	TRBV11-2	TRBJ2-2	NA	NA	CASSAYITGELFF	TGTGCCAGCAGCGCCTACATCACCGGGGAGCTGTTTTTT
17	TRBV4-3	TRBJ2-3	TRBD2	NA	CASSQGTLGGGRDTQYF	TGCGCCAGCAGCCAAGGTACACTAGGCGGGGGAAGAGATACGCAGTATTTT
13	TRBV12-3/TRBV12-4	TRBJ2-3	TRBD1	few	CASQGTGTDTQYF	TGTGCCTCACAGGGGACAGGGACAGATACGCAGTATTTT
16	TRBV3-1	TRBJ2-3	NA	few	CASSQLRQASTDTQYF	TGTGCCAGCAGCCAGCTCCGACAGGCTAGCACAGATACGCAGTATTTT
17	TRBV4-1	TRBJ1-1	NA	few	CASSQGQGQSMNTEAFF	TGCGCCAGCAGCCAAGGGCAGGGGCAGTCTATGAACACTGAAGCTTTCTTT
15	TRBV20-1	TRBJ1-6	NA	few	CSARDPQGGDSPLHF	TGCAGTGCTAGAGATCCCCAGGGTGGGGATTCACCCCTCCACTTT
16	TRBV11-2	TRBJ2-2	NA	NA	CASSYNLQGPTGELFF	TGTGCCAGCAGCTATAACCTCCAGGGTCCCACCGGGGAGCTGTTTTTT
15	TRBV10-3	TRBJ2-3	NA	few	CAISEWVGSTDTQYF	TGTGCCATCAGTGAGTGGGTGGGAAGCACAGATACGCAGTATTTT
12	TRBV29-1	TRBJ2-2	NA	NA	CSVEGDYGELFF	TGCAGCGTTGAAGGGGATTACGGGGAGCTGTTTTTT
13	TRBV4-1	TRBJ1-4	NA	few	CASSRTAPSKLFF	TGCGCCAGCAGCAGAACAGCCCCTAGTAAACTGTTTTTT
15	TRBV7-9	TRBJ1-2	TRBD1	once	CASSFPPTGGYGYTF	TGTGCCAGCAGCTTCCCGCCAACAGGGGGCTATGGCTACACCTTC
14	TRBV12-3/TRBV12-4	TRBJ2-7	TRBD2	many	CASTVAGGSYEQYF	TGTGCCAGCACTGTAGCGGGGGGCTCCTACGAGCAGTACTTC
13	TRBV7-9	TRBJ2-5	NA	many	CASSLHPSETQYF	TGTGCCAGCAGCTTACATCCTTCCGAGACCCAGTACTTC
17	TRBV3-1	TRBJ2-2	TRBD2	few	CASSRTSGFANTGELFF	TGTGCCAGCAGCAGGACTAGCGGGTTCGCGAACACCGGGGAGCTGTTTTTT
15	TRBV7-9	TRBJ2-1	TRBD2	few	CASSISGPSYNEQFF	TGTGCCAGCAGCATTAGCGGGCCCTCCTACAATGAGCAGTTCTTC
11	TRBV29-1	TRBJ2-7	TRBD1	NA	CSVRGQREQYF	TGCAGCGTTCGGGGACAGCGCGAGCAGTACTTC
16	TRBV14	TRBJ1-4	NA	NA	CASSQGLRSTNEKLFF	TGTGCCAGCAGCCAAGGTCTAAGGTCCACTAATGAAAAACTGTTTTTT
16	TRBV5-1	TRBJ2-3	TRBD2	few	CASSYGTSGSGDTQYF	TGCGCCAGCAGCTATGGGACTAGCGGGAGTGGGGATACGCAGTATTTT
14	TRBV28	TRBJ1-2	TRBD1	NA	CASSPGQGPYGYTF	TGTGCCAGCAGTCCCGGACAGGGACCCTATGGCTACACCTTC
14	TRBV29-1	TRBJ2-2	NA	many	CSAAGAHGTGELFF	TGCAGCGCTGCGGGGGCGCACGGCACCGGGGAGCTGTTTTTT
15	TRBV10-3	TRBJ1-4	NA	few	CAISEGGGNNEKLFF	TGTGCCATCAGTGAGGGGGGAGGAAACAATGAAAAACTGTTTTTT
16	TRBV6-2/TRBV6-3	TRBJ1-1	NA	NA	CASSSRILGANTEAFF	TGTGCCAGCAGTTCGAGAATCCTCGGGGCCAACACTGAAGCTTTCTTT
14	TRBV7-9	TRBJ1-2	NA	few	CASRPGHGLYGYTF	TGTGCCAGCAGACCGGGACACGGCCTTTATGGCTACACCTTC
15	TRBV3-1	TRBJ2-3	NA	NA	CASSQGFEGYGSQYF	TGTGCCAGCAGCCAAGGATTCGAAGGTTATGGTTCGCAGTATTTT
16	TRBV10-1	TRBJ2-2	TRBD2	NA	CASSPHSGGGIGELFF	TGCGCCAGCAGTCCGCATAGCGGGGGAGGAATCGGGGAGCTGTTTTTT
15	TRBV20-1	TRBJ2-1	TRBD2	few	CSATALGGIYNEQFF	TGCAGTGCTACCGCACTGGGGGGGATATACAATGAGCAGTTCTTC
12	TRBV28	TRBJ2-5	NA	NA	CASSWRTETQYF	TGTGCCAGCAGTTGGCGGACAGAGACCCAGTACTTC
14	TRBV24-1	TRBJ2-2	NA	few	CATSLGLNTGELFF	TGTGCCACCAGTCTGGGGCTGAACACCGGGGAGCTGTTTTTT
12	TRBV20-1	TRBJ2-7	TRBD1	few	CSADRGWEEQYF	TGCAGTGCCGACAGGGGGTGGGAAGAGCAGTACTTC
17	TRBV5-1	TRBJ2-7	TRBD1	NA	CASSSGTGVFRGYEQYF	TGCGCCAGCAGCTCCGGGACAGGGGTCTTTAGGGGCTACGAGCAGTACTTC
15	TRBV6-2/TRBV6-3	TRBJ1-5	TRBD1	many	CASSYSTGRNQPQHF	TGTGCCAGCAGTTACTCGACAGGGAGGAATCAGCCCCAGCATTTT
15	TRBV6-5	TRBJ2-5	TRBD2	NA	CASSSGLAGDETQYF	TGTGCCAGCAGTTCTGGACTAGCGGGGGATGAGACCCAGTACTTC
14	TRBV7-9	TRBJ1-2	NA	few	CASSPGPANYGYTF	TGTGCCAGCAGCCCCGGGCCGGCTAACTATGGCTACACCTTC
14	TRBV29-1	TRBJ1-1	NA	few	CSVEGRQANTEAFF	TGCAGCGTTGAAGGGAGGCAGGCGAACACTGAAGCTTTCTTT
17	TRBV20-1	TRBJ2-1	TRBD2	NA	CSARDFGGKHSYNEQFF	TGCAGTGCTAGAGATTTCGGGGGGAAGCACTCCTACAATGAGCAGTTCTTC
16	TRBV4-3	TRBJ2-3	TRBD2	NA	CASSRLAGETTDTQYF	TGCGCCAGCAGCCGATTAGCGGGGGAGACCACAGATACGCAGTATTTT
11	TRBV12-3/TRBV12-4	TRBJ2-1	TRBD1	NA	CASSLDRGQFF	TGTGCCAGCAGTTTAGACAGGGGGCAGTTCTTC
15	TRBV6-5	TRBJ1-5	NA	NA	CASSYSWERNQPQHF	TGTGCCAGCAGTTACTCGTGGGAACGCAATCAGCCCCAGCATTTT
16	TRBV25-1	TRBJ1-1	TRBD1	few	CASKSASGQGRTEAFF	TGTGCCAGCAAAAGTGCCTCCGGACAGGGGAGAACTGAAGCTTTCTTT
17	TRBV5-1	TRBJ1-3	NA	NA	CASSLTLRFPSGNTIYF	TGCGCCAGCAGCTTGACCCTGCGATTCCCCTCTGGAAACACCATATATTTT
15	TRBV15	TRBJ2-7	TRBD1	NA	CATSRATGKIHEQYF	TGTGCCACCAGCAGAGCGACAGGGAAAATCCACGAGCAGTACTTC
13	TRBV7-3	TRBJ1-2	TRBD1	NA	CASSGTGGRGYTF	TGTGCCAGCAGCGGGACAGGGGGTCGGGGCTACACCTTC